This T cell receptor beta chain was identified during a study of T-cell reconstitution after alpha-beta-depleted transplantation in children (dated by TCRdb to about 2016). Regarding the study in general: The study quantitatively tracked T-cell immune reconstitution after TCRalphabeta/CD19-depleted allogeneic hematopoietic cell transplantation in children using TCR repertoire profiling.

The CDR3 spans 19 residues, from the cysteine through the phenylalanine. The read is trimmed to its CDR3 DNA, 57 bases read in frame from base 1. The germline V end is reduced by 4 bases and the J end by 3 bases; junction bases left unmatched: 18. Via the germline V gene (reference sequence), CDR1 is SGHAT and CDR2 FQDESV. In its sample, this clonotype was seen many times. It has no known antigen specificity. No clone much larger than this one lies a single base away; base qualities are absent. Libraries came from PCR. Instrument on record: Illumina HiSeq 2500. TCR libraries were prepared with molecular barcoding, using unique molecular identifiers to normalize TCRbeta repertoire quantification. The public reads were run again by TCRdb, first through fastp at Q25 and then through MiXCR, and only productive beta chains were kept. Here each entry gathers all rows of one CDR3 protein and keeps the most common genes and DNA. A total of hundreds of thousands of distinct CDR3 sequences appear in this sample, approximately 9% of them only once. Approximately 5.9% of the sample belongs to the ten largest clones.

The sample consisted of PBMCs from the stem cell graft donor, taken from the stem cell graft. This TCR derives from a human donor who donated a stem cell graft to a child with acute lymphoblastic leukemia. This chain is built from TRBV11-1 and TRBJ2-3; TRBD1 lines up with 8 middle nucleotides. The DNA reads TGTGCCAGCAGCTCGAGGGTCGCAGGGGGCGCGTTGGGGACAGATACGCAGTATTTT. This is translated as CASSSRVAGGALGTDTQYF.